The 10 T cell receptor beta chains below come from one sample, sequenced in a study of liver allograft versus peripheral blood T cells. Study overall: Intrahepatic T cell receptor repertoires from transplanted livers were compared against repertoires in recipients' peripheral blood.

From the reads, TCRdb called clonotypes with MiXCR, one entry per CDR3 protein. This sample has around 9,000 distinct CDR3 sequences, with under 20% found just once. All receptors derive from a human patient who had a liver transplant. Among the T cells, some may be from the graft donor.

This clonotype was detected ten times or more. This rearrangement joins TRBV7-9 to TRBJ1-1, with D unresolved. Germline values: CDR1 SEHNR, CDR2 FQNEAQ (reference sequence). V was trimmed by 2 bases and J by 0 bases, leaving 7 bases between them. The CDR3 is made up of 14 amino acids. The CDR3 is CASSLRALNTEAFF. CDR3 bases: TGTGCCAGCAGCTTAAGAGCGTTGAACACTGAAGCTTTCTTT.

This chain connects TRBV19 to TRBJ1-1, with TRBD1 as a possible D gene (6 bases). The germline CDR1 and CDR2 sequences are LNHDA and SQIVND (reference sequence). Trimming pared 1 base from V and 4 bases from J, leaving 19 bases between. This CDR3 spans 17 amino acids. The CDR3 nucleotides read TGTGCCAGTAGTATAGTTGGGGGCAGGGCGGGTCTCACTGAAGCTTTCTTT. Its protein is CASSIVGGRAGLTEAFF.

The rearrangement uses TRBV12-3 or TRBV12-4 and TRBJ1-6; tentative D call: TRBD1 (5 bases). V was shortened by 1 base and J by 10 bases, with 11 bases between the two germline ends. The CDR3 totals 14 residues. CDR3 protein: CASSLGGRWSPLHF. CDR3 nucleotides: TGTGCCAGCAGTTTAGGGGGGAGGTGGTCACCCCTCCACTTT.

The chain carries TRBV27 and TRBJ2-7, with 9 nucleotides matching TRBD1. V shed 6 bases, J shed 4 bases, and the junction held 7 bases outside the gene matches. Per the germline V gene, CDR1 is MNHEY and CDR2 is SMNVEV (reference sequence). This CDR3 has 14 amino acids. The CDR3 DNA follows: TGTGCCAGCAGATCCGGGACAGGGAGGTACGAGCAGTACTTC. Encoded protein: CASRSGTGRYEQYF.

The chain uses TRBV7-9 and TRBJ2-1; perhaps TRBD2 as D (7 bases). The germline V gene encodes CDR1 SEHNR and CDR2 FQNEAQ (reference sequence). With 2 bases removed from V and 3 bases from J, the gap between germline ends came to 11 bases. The CDR3 loop spans 15 amino acids. The CDR3 spells CASSLTGGLYNEQFF. CDR3 in DNA: TGTGCCAGCAGCTTAACCGGGGGGCTCTACAATGAGCAGTTCTTC.

This clonotype appeared many times. This rearrangement joins TRBV6-6 to TRBJ2-7; the D is unclear. The CDR3 has 14 amino acids. The germline V and J ends were trimmed by 0 bases and 3 bases, with 9 bases remaining between them. Germline CDR1 reads MNHNY; CDR2 reads SVGAGI (reference sequence). In nucleotides, the CDR3 is TGTGCCAGCAGTTACTCTGGCTATTACTACGAGCAGTACTTC. The encoded protein is CASSYSGYYYEQYF.

DNA of the CDR3: TGTGCCAGCAGCCCCCCTAGGGACGAGTTACCCCTCCACTTT. It translates to CASSPPRDELPLHF. V is TRBV7-9 and J is TRBJ1-6; the D gene is possibly TRBD1 (5 bases). V shed 5 bases and J shed 12 bases, with 17 bases lying between them. Germline V lookup: CDR1 SEHNR, CDR2 FQNEAQ (reference sequence). CDR3 length: 14 amino acids.

In its sample, this clonotype is medium-sized. J is TRBJ1-1 and V is TRBV7-2, with 7 bases lining up with TRBD1. V shed 0 bases and J 1 base; nucleotides not matched to a gene: 5. Germline values: CDR1 SGHTA, CDR2 FQGNSA. This CDR3 has 16 amino acids. CDR3 coding DNA: TGTGCCAGCAGCTTAGCCGGACAGGTTACGAACACTGAAGCTTTCTTT. It yields the protein CASSLAGQVTNTEAFF. The complete variable domain, with remaining parts taken from reference TRBV7-2 and TRBJ1-1, reads GAGVSQSPSNKVTEKGKDVELRCDPISGHTALYWYRQSLGQGLEFLIYFQGNSAPDKSGLPSDRFSAERTGGSVSTLTIQRTQQEDSAVYLCASSLAGQVTNTEAFFGQGTRLTVV.

The chain is built from TRBV19 and TRBJ1-1, with D hard to call. V dropped 6 bases and J dropped 5 bases, with 13 bases sitting between them. The germline CDR1 and CDR2 sequences are LNHDA and SQIVND (reference sequence). The CDR3 runs 13 residues. The CDR3 loop reads CASRQRSMTEAFF. Here the CDR3 DNA reads TGTGCCAGTAGGCAGAGGAGTATGACTGAAGCTTTCTTT.

The chain links TRBV5-1 to TRBJ1-4, with D possibly TRBD1 on 6 matching bases. The V gene lost 3 bases and the J gene lost 5 bases, with 23 bases spanning the gap. This CDR3 comprises 18 residues. Germline V gene data show CDR1 as SGHRS and CDR2 as YFSETQ. The CDR3: CASSSGMKGLGGNEKLFF. The CDR3 coding sequence is TGCGCCAGCAGCTCGGGGATGAAGGGGTTAGGGGGAAATGAAAAACTGTTTTTT.